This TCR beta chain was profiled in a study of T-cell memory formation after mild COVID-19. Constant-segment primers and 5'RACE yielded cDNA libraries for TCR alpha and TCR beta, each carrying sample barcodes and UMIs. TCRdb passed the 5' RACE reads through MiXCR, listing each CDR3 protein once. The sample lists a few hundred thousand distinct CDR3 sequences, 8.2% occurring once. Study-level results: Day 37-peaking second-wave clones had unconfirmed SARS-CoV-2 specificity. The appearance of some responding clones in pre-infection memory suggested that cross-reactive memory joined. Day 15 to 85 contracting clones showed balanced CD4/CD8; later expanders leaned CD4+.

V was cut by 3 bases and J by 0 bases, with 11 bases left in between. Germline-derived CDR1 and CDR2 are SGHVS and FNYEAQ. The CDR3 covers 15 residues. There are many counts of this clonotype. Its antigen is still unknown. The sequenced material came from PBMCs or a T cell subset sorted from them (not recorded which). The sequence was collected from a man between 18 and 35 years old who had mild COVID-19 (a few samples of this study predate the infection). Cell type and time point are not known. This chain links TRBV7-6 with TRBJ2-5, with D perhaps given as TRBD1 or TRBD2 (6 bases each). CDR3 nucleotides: TGTGCCAGCAGCTTGGGGGGCGAGTACCAAGAGACCCAGTACTTC. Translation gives CASSLGGEYQETQYF.